Below, 25 T cell receptor beta chains from the same sample are listed, as sequenced in a study of cytomegalovirus exposure and HLA in healthy donors. The primer mix had 60 Vbeta and 13 Jbeta primers. Assay: immunoSEQ multiplex PCR; the TCRdb copy retains only in-frame clones and omits some. The sample has 50,000 or so clones; about 76% are singletons. The material sequenced was PBMCs. The receptors here all came from a female donor in good health and CMV-seronegative.

The chain uses TRBV2 and TRBJ2-3; TRBD2 matches at 8 bases. J lost 3 bases, V lost 8 bases, and 7 bases had no gene match. CDR3 length: 14 amino acids. Per germline, CDR1 SNHLY and CDR2 FYNNEI. The chain's CDR3 is CASAAGGGTDTQYF. DNA of the CDR3: TGTGCCAGCGCCGCGGGGGGCGGTACAGATACGCAGTATTTT.

V gene TRBV2 combines with J gene TRBJ1-4; weak D call: TRBD1 (5 bases). V was shortened by 4 bases and J by 8 bases, with 14 bases between the two germline ends. The CDR3 extends over 14 amino acids. The germline V gene has CDR1 SNHLY and CDR2 FYNNEI. CDR3 sequence (DNA): TGTGCCAGCAGTGTTCGGGGGTCAAACGAAAAACTGTTTTTT. Residues: CASSVRGSNEKLFF.

In its sample, this clone was seen a few times. The CDR3 is CATSRGYRDSKNIQYF. The DNA of the CDR3 is TGTGCCACCAGCAGAGGATACCGGGACAGCAAAAACATTCAGTACTTC. The chain carries TRBV15 and TRBJ2-4, with TRBD1 matching 7 bases. The junction had 6 bases not matched to a gene; V was cut back by 1 base and J by 3 bases. CDR1 and CDR2 from the germline V gene are LNHNV and YYDKDF (reference sequence). The CDR3 contains 16 residues.

The chain couples TRBV7-8 to TRBJ2-4; D might be TRBD2 (7 bases). With 1 base removed from V and 0 bases from J, the gap between germline ends came to 16 bases. CDR3 length: 18 residues. In germline, CDR1 is SGHVS, CDR2 FQNEAQ. CDR3 loop: CASSLVRSGDIAKNIQYF. CDR3 bases: TGTGCCAGCAGCTTAGTTCGGAGCGGGGACATAGCCAAAAACATTCAGTACTTC. Complete variable domain (other parts from reference TRBV7-8 and TRBJ2-4): GAGVSQSPRYKVAKRGQDVALRCDPISGHVSLFWYQQALGQGPEFLTYFQNEAQLDKSGLPSDRFFAERPEGSVSTLKIQRTQQEDSAVYLCASSLVRSGDIAKNIQYFGAGTRLSVL.

The V call is TRBV7-9, the J call TRBJ2-5; 11 nucleotides agree with TRBD1. TRBJ2-7 matches the DNA end more closely, so the J call is doubtful. CDR3 length equals 14 residues. The germline V gene has CDR1 SEHNR and CDR2 FQNEAQ (reference sequence). DNA of the CDR3: TGTGCCAGCAGCCCCGGGACAGGGGGCTACGAGCAGTACTTC. It encodes CASSPGTGGYEQYF.

This clone has more than one count but fewer than ten. V is TRBV23-1 and J is TRBJ1-1; 9 bases match TRBD1. TRBV23-1 is an open reading frame whose function is uncertain. CDR3 length: 16 amino acids. Germline trimming cut 0 bases from V and 4 bases from J; bases unmatched to any gene: 6. In DNA form, the CDR3 reads TGCGCCAGCAGTCAATCTGGGACAGGGTGGGGCACTGAAGCTTTCTTT. This encodes CASSQSGTGWGTEAFF.

The J gene is TRBJ2-5, the V gene TRBV5-1, with TRBD2 matching 9 bases. The CDR3 contains 16 residues. Germline V gene lookup returns CDR1 SGHRS and CDR2 YFSETQ. Trimming at V came to 4 bases and at J to 5 bases, leaving 12 bases not matched to a gene. This CDR3 reads CASSQSARGGDETQYF. CDR3 nucleotides: TGCGCCAGCAGCCAGTCCGCGCGGGGGGGCGACGAGACCCAGTACTTC.

The chain uses TRBV7-2 and TRBJ2-3; TRBD2 agrees at 10 bases. This CDR3 comprises 18 residues. V lost 5 bases, J lost 1 base, and 12 bases stayed unmatched. Per the germline V gene, CDR1 is SGHTA and CDR2 is FQGNSA. CDR3 in amino acids: CASSQSGRATRRTDTQYF. The CDR3 DNA reads TGTGCCAGCAGCCAGAGCGGGAGGGCCACAAGGCGCACAGATACGCAGTATTTT.

The sample holds a few counts of this clone. This chain connects TRBV2 to TRBJ2-5; the D gene is possibly TRBD1 (5 bases). The J call could be wrong; TRBJ2-7 is a better fit for the DNA end. The germline V gene encodes CDR1 SNHLY and CDR2 FYNNEI. The CDR3 contains 13 residues. This chain's CDR3 is CASSLGAVGEQYF. The CDR3 coding sequence is TGTGCCAGCAGCTTAGGGGCGGTCGGCGAGCAGTACTTC.

V is TRBV5-1 and J is TRBJ2-7; no reliable D call. V dropped 3 bases and J dropped 3 bases, with 4 bases sitting between them. This CDR3 contains 11 residues. Germline V lookup: CDR1 SGHRS, CDR2 YFSETQ. The CDR3 DNA reads as TGCGCCAGCAGCTCGGGCTACGAGCAGTACTTC. As protein: CASSSGYEQYF.

The chain couples TRBV6-1 to TRBJ1-1; 11 nucleotides match TRBD1. The V gene's germline CDR1 is MNHNS and CDR2 SASEGT. This CDR3 contains 16 residues. V was clipped by 0 bases and J by 6 bases; unmatched bases: 6. CDR3 amino acids: CASSEAPGQGGAEAFF. The CDR3 nucleotides are TGTGCCAGCAGTGAAGCGCCGGGACAGGGGGGCGCTGAAGCTTTCTTT.

This clone was seen a few times. This chain uses TRBV5-1 with TRBJ1-1, with TRBD1 as a possible D gene (5 bases). V was cut by 6 bases and J by 0 bases, with 12 bases left in between. CDR3 length: 14 residues. Germline CDR1 and CDR2: SGHRS and YFSETQ. CDR3 region: CASTSGLLNTEAFF. The CDR3 bases are TGCGCCAGCACCTCGGGACTTCTGAACACTGAAGCTTTCTTT.

This rearrangement joins TRBV4-2 to TRBJ2-1; D is unresolved. The CDR3 sequence is 15 residues long. The germline V and J ends were trimmed by 0 bases and 6 bases, with 12 bases remaining between them. Per germline, CDR1 LGHNA and CDR2 YNFKEQ. In DNA form, the CDR3 reads TGTGCCAGCAGCCAAGAGTTGTCGTCGAGCAATGAGCAGTTCTTC. It is translated as CASSQELSSSNEQFF.

The V call is TRBV30, the J call TRBJ2-5, with TRBD2 matching 8 bases. The CDR3 spans 13 residues. V lost 4 bases and J lost 5; bases outside the gene matches: 6. CDR1 and CDR2 from the germline V gene are GTSNPN and SVGIG (reference sequence). The chain's CDR3 is CAWKRGRDETQYF. Written as DNA, the CDR3 is TGTGCCTGGAAGCGGGGGCGCGACGAGACCCAGTACTTC.

The genes are TRBV16 and TRBJ2-7; 10 bases are shared with TRBD1. The junction had 2 bases not matched to a gene; V was cut back by 4 bases and J by 2 bases. The CDR3 spans 14 residues. Germline V gene lookup returns CDR1 KGHSY and CDR2 FQNENV. The CDR3 loop reads CASSRDRGPYEQYF. CDR3 coding DNA: TGTGCCAGCAGCCGGGACAGGGGTCCCTACGAGCAGTACTTC.

The genes are TRBV7-9 and TRBJ2-7; D is undetermined. Trimming took off 4 bases at V and 1 base at J, with 5 bases between the two ends. Germline CDR1 and CDR2: SEHNR and FQNEAQ (reference sequence). The CDR3 runs 12 residues. The CDR3: CASSSISYEQYF. CDR3 bases: TGTGCCAGCAGCTCCATTTCCTACGAGCAGTACTTC. Filled out from reference TRBV7-9 and TRBJ2-7, the complete variable domain reads DTGVSQNPRHKITKRGQNVTFRCDPISEHNRLYWYRQTLGQGPEFLTYFQNEAQLEKSRLLSDRFSAERPKGSFSTLEIQRTEQGDSAMYLCASSSISYEQYFGPGTRLTVT.

This clone has only a few counts. V usage is TRBV7-9 and J usage is TRBJ2-3; D uncertain. This CDR3 contains 15 residues. Germline CDR1 is SEHNR and CDR2 is FQNEAQ (reference sequence). V was shortened by 4 bases and J by 1 base, with 12 bases between the two germline ends. CDR3 bases: TGTGCCAGCAGCTCTGGCTATGGAGGCACAGATACGCAGTATTTT. Translation gives CASSSGYGGTDTQYF. Using reference TRBV7-9 and TRBJ2-3 for the parts outside the CDR3, the full variable domain is DTGVSQNPRHKITKRGQNVTFRCDPISEHNRLYWYRQTLGQGPEFLTYFQNEAQLEKSRLLSDRFSAERPKGSFSTLEIQRTEQGDSAMYLCASSSGYGGTDTQYFGPGTRLTVL.

The chain employs TRBV18 and TRBJ2-7; 8 nucleotides match TRBD1. The junction had 3 bases not matched to a gene; V was cut back by 2 bases and J by 3 bases. Germline V lookup: CDR1 KGHSH, CDR2 LQKENI. CDR3 length: 14 residues. The CDR3 coding sequence is TGTGCCAGCTCACCAAACACAGGGGGCTACGAGCAGTACTTC. Its protein is CASSPNTGGYEQYF.

The CDR3 bases are TGTGCCAGCAGCACCGGGACAGACTACGAGCAGTACTTC. Protein sequence: CASSTGTDYEQYF. The chain recombines TRBV7-8 with TRBJ2-7; the match to TRBD1 covers 7 bases. This CDR3 is 13 amino acids long. The V gene end was trimmed by 5 bases and the J gene end by 3 bases; junction bases not matched to a gene: 4. CDR1 is SGHVS, CDR2 FQNEAQ, per germline.

V and J are TRBV14 and TRBJ1-2; 7 bases map to TRBD1. CDR1 is SGHDN and CDR2 is FVKESK in the germline V gene. The CDR3 contains 13 residues. V shed 4 bases and J 6 bases; nucleotides not matched to a gene: 5. The chain's CDR3 is CASSPGTAHGYTF. In DNA form, the CDR3 reads TGTGCCAGCAGCCCCGGGACAGCTCATGGCTACACCTTC.

The CDR3 here is CASSLDRLAGVETQYF. The CDR3 DNA sequence: TGTGCCAGCAGCTTAGATCGACTAGCGGGAGTTGAGACCCAGTACTTC. The rearrangement joins TRBV11-2 to TRBJ2-5, with TRBD2 matching 12 bases. Unmatched junction bases numbered 4, after V lost 0 bases and J lost 5 bases. This CDR3 contains 16 residues. In germline, CDR1 is SGHAT, CDR2 FQNNGV.

The rearrangement uses TRBV2 and TRBJ2-3; the match to TRBD2 covers 11 bases. Unmatched junction bases numbered 10, after V lost 6 bases and J lost 14 bases. The CDR3 sequence is 13 residues long. CDR1 is SNHLY and CDR2 is FYNNEI in the germline V gene. The CDR3 region has the DNA TGTGCCAGCAGGGCTTCAGGGCTAGCGGGAGGGTATTTT. Amino acids: CASRASGLAGGYF.

On this clone itself: The identical CDR3 is also encoded by other nucleotide sequences in the sample. The J gene is TRBJ1-3, the V gene TRBV4-2, with 8 bases fitting TRBD1. The CDR3 totals 15 residues. V lost 0 bases and J lost 3; bases outside the gene matches: 1. CDR1 is LGHNA, CDR2 YNFKEQ, per germline. The CDR3 DNA reads as TGTGCCAGCAGCCAAGAAGACAGGGGTGGAAACACCATATATTTT. It specifies CASSQEDRGGNTIYF.

The chain carries TRBV21-1 and TRBJ2-3; the D segment call TRBD2 is taken from the table without a DNA check. TRBV21-1 is labeled a pseudogene. The CDR3 is 15 amino acids. Written as DNA, the CDR3 is TGTGCCAGCAGCAAATCGGGGGAGAGGGCAGATACGCAGTATTTT. Its protein is CASSKSGERADTQYF.

The chain is built from TRBV4-1 and TRBJ2-2; 7 bases line up with TRBD2. Per germline, CDR1 MGHRA and CDR2 YSYEKL. The junction had 12 bases not matched to a gene; V was cut back by 3 bases and J by 5 bases. The CDR3 extends over 17 amino acids. The CDR3 DNA reads as TGCGCCAGCAGCCATCCTGAGACGGGGGGTCTTACCGGGGAGCTGTTTTTT. It codes for CASSHPETGGLTGELFF.